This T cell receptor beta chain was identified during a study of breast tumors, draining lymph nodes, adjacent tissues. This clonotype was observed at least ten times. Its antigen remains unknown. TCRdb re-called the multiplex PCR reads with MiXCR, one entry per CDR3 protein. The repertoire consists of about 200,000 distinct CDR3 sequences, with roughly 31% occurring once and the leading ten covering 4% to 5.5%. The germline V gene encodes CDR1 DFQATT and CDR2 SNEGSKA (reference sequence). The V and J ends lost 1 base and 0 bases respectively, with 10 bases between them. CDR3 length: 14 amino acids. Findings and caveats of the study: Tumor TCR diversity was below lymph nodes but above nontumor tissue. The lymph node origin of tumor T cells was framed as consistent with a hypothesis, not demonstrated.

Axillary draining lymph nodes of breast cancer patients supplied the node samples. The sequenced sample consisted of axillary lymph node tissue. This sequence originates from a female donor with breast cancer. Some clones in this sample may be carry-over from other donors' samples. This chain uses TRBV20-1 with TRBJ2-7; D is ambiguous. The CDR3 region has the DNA TGCAGTGCTAGAGTCCCTTTCAGCTCCTACGAGCAGTACTTC. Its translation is CSARVPFSSYEQYF.